This T cell receptor (beta chain) stems from a study of blood T cells in healthy people across ages (dated by TCRdb to the mid-2010s). About the full investigation: In model experiments, roughly one uniquely barcoded TCR beta cDNA molecule per two T cells was captured by template switching. To track age-related changes in TCR beta repertoire diversity, the study relied on deep sequencing normalized with unique cDNA molecular identifiers. Four age groups were formed from the donors: young (average approximately 15 years), middle-aged (around 40), aged (about 62) and long-lived (about 75). Using the same blood draw, the study looked at two additional independent replicas of 1 million unique cDNA reads for two donors, one aged 18 to 29 and the other aged 80 or older. Broader findings and caveats from the paper: Conclusive comparison of naive and antigen-experienced compartments was prevented by the profiling of bulk unsorted PBMCs. Estimates of total diversity based on one million sequenced T cells were regarded as lower bounds and as underestimates. Observed TCR beta diversity per million T cells fell roughly linearly with age, and a significant reduction was already apparent by age around 39. The percentage of naive T cells measured by flow cytometry correlated strongly with observed TCR beta diversity. The CMV infection status of donors was not known, potentially confounding age-related changes in expanded clonotypes. Compared with the aged group, the long-lived group had more naive CD4+ T cells, fewer expanded clones and increased TCR diversity, suggesting age selection.

Libraries were made using 5' RACE. Sequencing used an Illumina HiSeq 2500. A second PCR of about 6 to 11 cycles was performed with a sample-barcoded 5' primer and a J-beta primer mix. A template-switch 5' adaptor carrying 12 random nucleotides introduced a unique molecular identifier onto each TCR beta cDNA molecule. Each sample yielded at least 2.5 million CDR3-containing paired-end reads. First-strand cDNA synthesis was performed from all RNA using the Mint cDNA synthesis kit, with priming by a TRBC-specific oligonucleotide. Following uracil-DNA glycosylase treatment, all cDNA underwent a first 18-cycle PCR with the universal primers M1SS and BC2_uni_R. Processing in the source paper ran as follows. Normalization of each sample was performed by random selection of 1 million high-quality reads, each carrying a distinct molecular identifier. Reads sharing molecular identifiers were discarded rather than binned into consensus sequences. MiTCR, with a Q25 quality threshold and the strictest error-elimination algorithm, was used for CDR3 identification, clonotype clustering and error correction. A nonparametric unseen species model with Euler transformation was used to estimate lower-bound total TCR beta diversity. The public reads were reanalyzed by TCRdb: fastp trimming at Q25, MiXCR alignment, in-frame beta chains only. For every CDR3 protein sequence, its rows merge into one entry that carries the most common genes and DNA. Clone size and V and J calls follow TCRdb, not the original study. This sample comprises 600,000 to 1,000,000 distinct CDR3 sequences, 25% of them detected only once. Roughly 3.5% of the sample goes to the ten largest clones.

Systemically healthy Caucasian individuals from Russia, roughly 40 in total and aged about 6 to 100 years, were included as donors. Each donor gave about 9.2 milliliters of peripheral blood, drawn into EDTA-treated Vacutainer tubes. Ficoll-Paque density-gradient centrifugation was used to isolate PBMCs, with at least 6.5 million obtained per sample. Total RNA was extracted from PBMCs with Trizol reagent, with at least 5.5 micrograms obtained per sample. Naive CD45RAhigh/CD27high T cell percentages were measured by flow cytometry on a PBMC aliquot from every donor. Notes on this clonotype: Its antigen target is currently unknown. One base away there is no much larger clone; base qualities are not given.

CDR1 and CDR2, looked up from the germline V gene (reference sequence), are DFQATT and SNEGSKA. For this chain, trimming is 5 bases at the V end and 1 base at the J end, and the number of junction bases without a gene match is 7. The CDR3 measures 16 amino acids from cysteine to phenylalanine. Just CDR3 DNA is preserved here, 48 bases in frame from base 1. Separately, the same data were catalogued under a study of T cells of mothers and their children. According to the second study: Nine systemically healthy Caucasian individuals served as donors, namely three mothers together with their six children. cDNA synthesis consumed the entire amount of extracted RNA, loaded at about 1.6 ug RNA in each 15 ul reaction. In the second PCR, the M1S primer introduced both the sample barcodes and 2-4 random nucleotides. Over 9.5 million TCR beta CDR3 reads were obtained for each mother, and around 3 million reads were obtained for each child. In both related and unrelated pairs, thymic selection shapes the output of TCR recombination in a similar way, with inherited differences having only a minor effect. Normalized repertoire overlap was always slightly but never significantly higher in related than unrelated mother-child pairs. With a sensitivity of approximately 100 clones per million clonotypes, no persistent microchimeric T cell clones were detected. Deep NGS was used in the study to compare the TCR beta repertoires of mothers and children and to look for features that separate related mother-child pairs from unrelated individuals. Mothers averaged about 37 +/- 4 years of age and children averaged 11 +/- 4 years. After adapters were ligated using NEBNext reagents, the libraries underwent 100+100 nt paired-end sequencing on an Illumina HiSeq 2000. Mother and child libraries were prepared a month apart and sequenced in separate runs to prevent cross-contamination. Each donor had between roughly 450,000 and 2,300,000 distinct TCR beta clonotypes identified. Naive TCR beta clonotypes were estimated from low-frequency clonotypes matched to each donor's FACS-determined naive share, without sorting.

This receptor was taken from a boy aged 5-17 years in good health. The rearranged segments are TRBV20-1 and TRBJ2-1; TRBD1 fits 11 bases in the junction. Sequenced material: blood. The CDR3 region reads CSAPGTGGWSYNEQFF. The base sequence is TGCAGTGCTCCCGGGACAGGGGGTTGGTCCTACAATGAGCAGTTCTTC.